This TCR beta chain was recorded in a study of T cell responses to AZD1222 COVID-19 vaccine. Findings and limits, study-wide: Spike-specific TCR depth and breadth grew after two AZD1222 doses. Donors in the cohort were predominantly white British and more often female, and clonal diversity was possibly underestimated. Without day 14 samples, only post-peak T cell repertoires were studied.

The length of the CDR3 is 14 residues. V was pared by 3 bases and J by 6 bases, with 11 bases between. Germline V CDR1 and CDR2: LNHNV, YYDKDF (reference sequence). The protocol was immunoSEQ multiplex PCR, while the TCRdb copy is restricted to in-frame clones and leaves out a portion. The table lists about 140,000 clones, more than 80% of them singletons. Concerning this clone itself: The antigen is undetermined.

The sample here was peripheral blood, taken on day 0 of MenACWY control vaccination. This rearrangement joins TRBV15 to TRBJ1-4; D unclear. This TCR was recovered from an adult in good health. CDR3 DNA sequence: TGTGCCACCAGCAGGGGAGCAATTCATGAAAAACTGTTTTTT. The encoded protein is CATSRGAIHEKLFF.